The subject of this entry is one TCR beta chain. Original analysis: Estimates of nucleated cell counts were drawn from the amplification of reference gene primers. Only in-frame clones appear in the TCRdb table, and some are missing; sequencing was by immunoSEQ multiplex PCR. V and J calls and clone size are those listed in that table; D and trimming were worked out from the DNA. This sample has some 100,000 clones, with 65% to 85% found just once. The entry originates in a study of blood T cell repertoires in COVID-19. Study-level information: Sites in the United States, Italy and Spain provided acute and convalescent COVID-19 samples. Sample material is recorded as cDNA or gDNA derived from T cells, B-cell-depleted T cells, or PBMCs.

The receptor's source is a man aged 55 to 69 with acute or convalescent COVID-19. Sequencing used peripheral blood.

CDR3 sequence reads: CASSVGLAGTGELFF. Written as DNA, the CDR3 is TGTGCCAGCAGCGTGGGACTAGCAGGCACCGGGGAGCTGTTTTTT. This chain links TRBV7-2 with TRBJ2-2, with 9 bases matching TRBD2. Trimming at V came to 5 bases and at J to 4 bases, leaving 5 bases not matched to a gene. This CDR3 comprises 15 residues. The germline gives CDR1 SGHTA, CDR2 FQGNSA.